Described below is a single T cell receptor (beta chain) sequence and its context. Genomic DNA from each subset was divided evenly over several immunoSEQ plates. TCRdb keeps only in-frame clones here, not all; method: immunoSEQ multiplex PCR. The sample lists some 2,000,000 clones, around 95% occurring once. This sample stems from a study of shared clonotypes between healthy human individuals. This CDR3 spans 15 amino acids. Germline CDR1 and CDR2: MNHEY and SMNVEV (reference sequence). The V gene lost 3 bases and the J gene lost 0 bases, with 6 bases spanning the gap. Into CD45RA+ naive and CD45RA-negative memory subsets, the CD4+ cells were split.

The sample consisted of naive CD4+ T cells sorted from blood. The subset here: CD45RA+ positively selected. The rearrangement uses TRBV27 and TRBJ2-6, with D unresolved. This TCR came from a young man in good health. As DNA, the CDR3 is TGTGCCAGCAGTTTCACTGTCTCTGGGGCCAACGTCCTGACTTTC. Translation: CASSFTVSGANVLTF.